This TCR beta chain was documented in a study of shared clonotypes between healthy human individuals. V lost 4 bases and J 2 bases, leaving 15 bases between the germline ends. Germline values: CDR1 SEHNR, CDR2 FQNEAQ (reference sequence). The CDR3 consists of 15 residues. Naivety among CD8 cells was defined by CD45RO negativity and positive CCR7 selection, thereby excluding terminally differentiated effector memory CD45RA+ cells. The method was immunoSEQ multiplex PCR; TCRdb's version includes in-frame clones alone and lacks a portion of them. The sample comprises approximately 840,000 clones, roughly 96% of which are singletons, and 0.2% to 0.25% rests with the top ten.

Sequencing used naive CD8+ T cells sorted from blood. This chain links TRBV7-9 with TRBJ2-7, with D perhaps matching TRBD1 (6 bases). The source of this sequence is a young man in good health. The CDR3 is CASSYREFDTYEQYF. CDR3 nucleotides: TGTGCCAGCAGCTACAGGGAATTTGATACCTACGAGCAGTACTTC.